This TCR beta chain stems from a study of control samples from healthy donors and cancer patients. Sequenced by immunoSEQ multiplex PCR; TCRdb stores in-frame clones only, minus some. The data contain 90,000 or so clones, 85% to 90% of them singletons. After removal of 4 bases from V and 4 bases from J, the junction contained 1 base not matched to a gene. Germline CDR1 and CDR2: SGHNT and YENEEA. The CDR3 spans 13 residues. The receptor's source is a woman aged 45 to 65 with colorectal cancer. The sample consisted of PBMCs. V and J are TRBV11-3 and TRBJ1-2, with 9 bases that match TRBD1. In nucleotides, the CDR3 is TGTGCCAGCAGCTCGGACAGGGGCTATGGCTACACCTTC. Residues: CASSSDRGYGYTF.